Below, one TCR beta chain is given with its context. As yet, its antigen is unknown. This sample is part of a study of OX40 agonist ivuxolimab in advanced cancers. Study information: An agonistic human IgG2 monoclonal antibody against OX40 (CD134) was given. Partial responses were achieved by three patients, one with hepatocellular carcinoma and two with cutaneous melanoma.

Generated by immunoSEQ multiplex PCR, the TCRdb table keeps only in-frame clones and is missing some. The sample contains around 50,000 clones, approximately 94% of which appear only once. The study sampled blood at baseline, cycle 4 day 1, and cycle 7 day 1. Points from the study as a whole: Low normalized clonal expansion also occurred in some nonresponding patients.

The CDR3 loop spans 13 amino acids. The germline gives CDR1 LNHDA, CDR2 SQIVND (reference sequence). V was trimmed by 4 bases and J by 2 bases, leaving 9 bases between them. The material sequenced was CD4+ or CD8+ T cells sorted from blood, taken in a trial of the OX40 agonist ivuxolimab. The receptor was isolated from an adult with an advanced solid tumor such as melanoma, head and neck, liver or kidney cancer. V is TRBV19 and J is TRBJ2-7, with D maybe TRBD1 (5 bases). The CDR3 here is CASSTDTTYEQYF. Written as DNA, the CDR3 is TGTGCCAGTAGTACGGACACCACCTACGAGCAGTACTTC.